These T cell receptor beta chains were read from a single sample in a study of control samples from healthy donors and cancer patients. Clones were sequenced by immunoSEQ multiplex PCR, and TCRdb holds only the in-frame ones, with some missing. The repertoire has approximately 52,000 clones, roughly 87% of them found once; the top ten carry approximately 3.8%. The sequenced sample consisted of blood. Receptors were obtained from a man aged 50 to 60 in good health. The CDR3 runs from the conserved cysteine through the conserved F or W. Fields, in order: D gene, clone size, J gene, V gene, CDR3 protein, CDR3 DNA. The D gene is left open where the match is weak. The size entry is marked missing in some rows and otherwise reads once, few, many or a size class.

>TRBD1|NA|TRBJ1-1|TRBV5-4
CASSIWDRGNTEAFF
TGTGCCAGCAGCATATGGGACAGGGGGAACACTGAAGCTTTCTTT
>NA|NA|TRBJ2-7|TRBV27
CASSRPSSYEQYF
TGTGCCAGCAGCCGACCGAGCTCCTACGAGCAGTACTTC
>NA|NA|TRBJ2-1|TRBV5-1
CASSLVTSLINEQFF
TGCGCCAGCAGCTTGGTTACCAGTCTTATCAATGAGCAGTTCTTC
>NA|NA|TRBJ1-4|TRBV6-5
CASSMFMALNEKLFF
TGTGCCAGCAGCATGTTTATGGCGCTTAATGAAAAACTGTTTTTT
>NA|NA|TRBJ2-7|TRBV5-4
CASSLGVAAYEQYF
TGTGCCAGCAGCTTGGGGGTGGCAGCCTACGAGCAGTACTTC
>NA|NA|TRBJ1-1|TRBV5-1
CASSPTENTEAFF
TGCGCCAGCAGTCCCACAGAGAACACTGAAGCTTTCTTT
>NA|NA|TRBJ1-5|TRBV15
CATSRDRGSSAQHF
TGTGCCACCAGCAGAGATCGGGGAAGTAGTGCCCAGCATTTT
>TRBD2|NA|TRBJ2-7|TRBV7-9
CASSSSSGSYEQYF
TGTGCCAGCAGCTCTTCTAGCGGGAGTTACGAGCAGTACTTC
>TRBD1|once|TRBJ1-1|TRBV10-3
CATQTGGGTEAFF
TGTGCCACCCAGACAGGGGGCGGTACTGAAGCTTTCTTT
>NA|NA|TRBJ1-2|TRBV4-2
CASSQDNSDSDYGYTF
TGTGCCAGCAGCCAAGATAACTCGGACAGCGACTATGGCTACACCTTC
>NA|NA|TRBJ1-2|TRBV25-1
CASSRIDYGYTF
TGTGCCAGCAGTCGGATTGACTATGGCTACACCTTC
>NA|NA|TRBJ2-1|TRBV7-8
CASSWRQGSEQFF
TGTGCCAGCAGCTGGCGGCAAGGGTCTGAGCAGTTCTTC
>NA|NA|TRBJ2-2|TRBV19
CASSIGQGGPTTKLFF
TGTGCCAGTAGTATAGGGCAGGGAGGCCCCACTACCAAGCTGTTTTTT
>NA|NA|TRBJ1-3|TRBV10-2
CASNEFSGNTIYF
TGCGCCAGCAATGAGTTCTCTGGAAACACCATATATTTT
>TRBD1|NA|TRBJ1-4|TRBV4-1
CASSSEQGYEKLFF
TGCGCCAGCAGCTCAGAACAGGGGTATGAAAAACTGTTTTTT
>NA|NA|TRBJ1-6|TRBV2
CASTSAALVNNSPLHF
TGTGCCAGCACCTCAGCGGCCCTGGTGAATAATTCACCCCTCCACTTT
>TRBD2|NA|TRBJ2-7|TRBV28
CASRTGSGGSYEQYF
TGTGCCAGCAGAACAGGGAGCGGGGGCTCCTACGAGCAGTACTTC
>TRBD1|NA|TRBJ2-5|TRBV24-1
CATSGIRQGEETQYF
TGTGCCACCTCGGGTATCCGACAGGGCGAAGAGACCCAGTACTTC
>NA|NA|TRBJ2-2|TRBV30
CAWIRANTGELFF
TGTGCCTGGATACGCGCGAACACCGGGGAGCTGTTTTTT
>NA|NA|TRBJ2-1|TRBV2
CASSDGRAPTEQFF
TGTGCCAGCAGTGACGGTCGGGCCCCGACAGAGCAGTTCTTC
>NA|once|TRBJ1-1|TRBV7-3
CASSLNNAMNTEAFF
TGTGCCAGCAGCTTAAACAACGCCATGAACACTGAAGCTTTCTTT
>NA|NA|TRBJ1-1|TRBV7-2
CASSGWSRSFYTEAFF
TGTGCCAGCAGCGGCTGGTCTAGGTCTTTCTACACTGAAGCTTTCTTT
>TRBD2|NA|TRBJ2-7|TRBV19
CASSRGTGTSGRSSYEQYF
TGTGCCAGTAGTAGAGGAACCGGGACTAGCGGGAGGAGCTCCTACGAGCAGTACTTC
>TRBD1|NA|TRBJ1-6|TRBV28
CASSRIGTGEAPNNSPLHF
TGTGCCAGCAGTCGAATAGGGACAGGCGAGGCCCCTAACAATTCACCCCTCCACTTT
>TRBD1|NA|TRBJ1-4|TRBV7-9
CASRLGTVNEKLFF
TGTGCCAGCAGGCTCGGGACAGTAAACGAAAAACTGTTTTTT
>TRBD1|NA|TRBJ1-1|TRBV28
CASSLFGQGRDTEAFF
TGTGCCAGCAGTCTTTTCGGACAGGGGCGAGACACTGAAGCTTTCTTT
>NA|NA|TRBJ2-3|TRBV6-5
CASSLDGVSTDTQYF
TGTGCCAGCAGCCTCGACGGTGTAAGCACAGATACGCAGTATTTT
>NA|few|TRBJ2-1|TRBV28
CASSSSDNEQFF
TGTGCCAGCAGCTCAAGTGACAATGAGCAGTTCTTC
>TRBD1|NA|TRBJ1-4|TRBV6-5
CASRRGLNEKLFF
TGTGCCAGCAGAAGGGGGCTGAATGAAAAACTGTTTTTT
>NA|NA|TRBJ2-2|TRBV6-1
CASSEIYLDPTGELFF
TGTGCCAGCAGTGAAATATATCTAGATCCCACCGGGGAGCTGTTTTTT
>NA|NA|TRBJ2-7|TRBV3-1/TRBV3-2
CASSQDLNGEQYF
TGTGCCAGCAGCCAAGACCTCAACGGCGAGCAGTACTTC
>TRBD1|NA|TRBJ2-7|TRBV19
CASSRLSGGRDEQYF
TGTGCCAGTAGCAGACTCTCAGGGGGACGCGACGAGCAGTACTTC
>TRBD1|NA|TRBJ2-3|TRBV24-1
CATSDPPGQGATDTQYF
TGTGCCACCAGTGATCCTCCGGGACAGGGGGCCACAGATACGCAGTATTTT
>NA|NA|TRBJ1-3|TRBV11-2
CASSLSSGNTIYF
TGTGCCAGCAGCTTATCATCGGGAAACACCATATATTTT
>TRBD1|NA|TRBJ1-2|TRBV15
CATRLGQGGYGYTF
TGTGCCACCAGGCTTGGACAGGGAGGATATGGCTACACCTTC
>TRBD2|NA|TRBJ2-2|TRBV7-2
CASTLLPGRAGGELFF
TGTGCCAGCACCCTATTGCCCGGGAGGGCGGGCGGGGAGCTGTTTTTT
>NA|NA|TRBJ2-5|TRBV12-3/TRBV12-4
CASSTGKRETQYF
TGTGCCAGCAGCACCGGGAAACGGGAGACCCAGTACTTC
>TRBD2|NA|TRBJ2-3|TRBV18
CASSPTSGHTDTQYF
TGTGCCAGCTCACCGACTAGCGGGCACACAGATACGCAGTATTTT
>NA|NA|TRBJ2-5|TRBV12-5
CASGLAQGRKETQYF
TGTGCTAGTGGTTTGGCCCAGGGGCGAAAAGAGACCCAGTACTTC
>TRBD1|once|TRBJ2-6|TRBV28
CASSSPTGGAGNGANVLTF
TGTGCCAGCAGTTCCCCTACAGGGGGCGCAGGTAATGGGGCCAACGTCCTGACTTTC
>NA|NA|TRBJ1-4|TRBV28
CASSPLGAANEKLFF
TGTGCCAGCAGTCCGTTAGGGGCGGCTAATGAAAAACTGTTTTTT
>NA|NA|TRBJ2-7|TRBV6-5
CASSYGSEQYF
TGTGCCAGCAGTTACGGGAGCGAGCAGTACTTC
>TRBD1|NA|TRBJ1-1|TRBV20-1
CSASTGVVAFF
TGCAGTGCTAGCACAGGGGTCGTAGCTTTCTTT
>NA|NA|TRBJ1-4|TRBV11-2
CASSLGVGEKLFF
TGTGCCAGCAGCTTAGGGGTAGGCGAAAAACTGTTTTTT
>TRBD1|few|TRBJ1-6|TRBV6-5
CASSTGDSYNSPLHF
TGTGCCAGCAGTACGGGGGACAGCTACAATTCACCCCTCCACTTT
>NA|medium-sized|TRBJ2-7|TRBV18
CASSPEEGSYEQYF
TGTGCCAGCTCCCCAGAGGAGGGATCCTACGAGCAGTACTTC
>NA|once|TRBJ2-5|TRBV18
CASSPPDISSSSQYF
TGTGCCAGCTCACCACCGGATATATCCTCATCGTCCCAGTACTTC
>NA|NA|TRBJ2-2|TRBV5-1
CASSQRAAGSGELFF
TGCGCCAGCAGCCAGCGGGCGGCCGGGTCCGGGGAGCTGTTTTTT
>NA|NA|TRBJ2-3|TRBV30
CAWNPVGGAGDTQYF
TGTGCCTGGAACCCGGTGGGGGGGGCAGGGGATACGCAGTATTTT
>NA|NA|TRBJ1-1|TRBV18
CASSPRETEAFF
TGTGCCAGCTCACCTAGGGAAACTGAAGCTTTCTTT
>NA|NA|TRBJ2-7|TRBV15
CATGPDSSYEQYF
TGTGCCACTGGGCCGGATAGCTCCTACGAGCAGTACTTC
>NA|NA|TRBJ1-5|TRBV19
CASREISNQPQHF
TGTGCCAGTCGAGAGATTAGCAATCAGCCCCAGCATTTT
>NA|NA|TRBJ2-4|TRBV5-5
CASSSTGTGRHF
TGTGCCAGCAGCTCTACCGGGACGGGGAGGCACTTC
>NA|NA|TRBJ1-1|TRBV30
CAWMRPGLQNTEAFF
TGTGCCTGGATGAGACCGGGACTGCAGAACACTGAAGCTTTCTTT
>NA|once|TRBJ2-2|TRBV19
CASSNTGELFF
TGTGCCAGTAGCAACACCGGGGAGCTGTTTTTT